The rows below give T cell receptor beta chains drawn from one sample of a study of blood T cell repertoires in COVID-19. Assay: immunoSEQ multiplex PCR; the TCRdb copy retains only in-frame clones and omits some. The sample records under 250,000 clones, roughly four fifths being singletons. Source material: PBMCs or T cells enriched from blood (not recorded which). The receptor set was obtained from a woman in her 40s who had been exposed to COVID-19. CDR3s include the opening cysteine and the closing phenylalanine or tryptophan. Each record gives: D gene, V gene, J gene, clone size, CDR3 DNA, CDR3 protein. D genes are given only for firm matches. Clone size, where shown, is once, few, many, or a class for clones that have expanded.

>TRBD1|TRBV10-3|TRBJ1-4|.
TGTGCCATCAGTGAAGGGGACAGGGGGCTTGATGAAAAACTGTTTTTT
CAISEGDRGLDEKLFF
>TRBD1|TRBV2|TRBJ1-2|.
TGTGCCAGCAGTGAGGAGGGACAGACCGGCTACACCTTC
CASSEEGQTGYTF
>TRBD1|TRBV6-1|TRBJ1-3|.
TGTGCCAGCAGTGAACTCGGGACAGCCGCCTCTGGAAACACCATATATTTT
CASSELGTAASGNTIYF
>.|TRBV27|TRBJ2-7|.
TGTGCCAGCAGTTTATGGGGGCGGGAGCAGTACTTC
CASSLWGREQYF
>.|TRBV9|TRBJ1-4|.
TGTGCCAGCAGCGTAGTGCCGGGGGGAAGTGAAAAACTGTTTTTT
CASSVVPGGSEKLFF
>TRBD2|TRBV11-1|TRBJ2-7|.
TGTGCCAGACGGAGCCTAGCGGGGGTTCCCCAGGAGGAGCAGTACTTC
CARRSLAGVPQEEQYF
>TRBD1|TRBV30|TRBJ1-1|.
TGTGCCTGGAGCAGGGACAGGGTGACTGAAGCTTTCTTT
CAWSRDRVTEAFF
>TRBD2|TRBV4-2|TRBJ2-5|.
TGTGCCAGCAGCCGCCTAGCGGGGGGGCCTACAGAGACCCAGTACTTC
CASSRLAGGPTETQYF
>TRBD2|TRBV2|TRBJ2-1|.
TGTGCCAGCAGTGAAAATCCGGGGGGCTACAATGAGCAGTTCTTC
CASSENPGGYNEQFF
>TRBD2|TRBV10-3|TRBJ2-3|.
TGTGCCATCAGGCCTGGACTAGCGGGGGCCACGGCTGACACAGATACGCAGTATTTT
CAIRPGLAGATADTDTQYF
>.|TRBV24-1|TRBJ1-1|.
TGTGCCACTTCCGACCCGAGAGCGGGGGGGACTGAAGCTTTCTTT
CATSDPRAGGTEAFF
>.|TRBV12-3/TRBV12-4|TRBJ1-1|.
TGTGCCAGCAGGCGGGGGGCGGGAACTGAAGCTTTCTTT
CASRRGAGTEAFF
>TRBD1|TRBV5-4|TRBJ2-7|.
TGTGCCAGCAGCTTGGGCGGACAGGGGGCATACTACGAGCAGTACTTC
CASSLGGQGAYYEQYF
>.|TRBV7-9|TRBJ1-4|.
TGTGCCAGCAGCTTGAATCAGTACAATGAAAAACTGTTTTTT
CASSLNQYNEKLFF
>.|TRBV5-6|TRBJ2-3|.
TGTGCCAGCAGCTTAAGGGTAGTAGGGAGTAGGCAGTATTTT
CASSLRVVGSRQYF
>TRBD1|TRBV19|TRBJ1-5|.
TGTGCCAGTAGTACCCGGACAGGGGGGAATCAGCCCCAGCATTTT
CASSTRTGGNQPQHF
>TRBD1|TRBV3-1/TRBV3-2|TRBJ1-5|.
TGTGCCAGCAGCCTGGGGACAGCCTCCAATCAGCCCCAGCATTTT
CASSLGTASNQPQHF
>.|TRBV30|TRBJ2-1|.
TGTGCCTGGAGTACCCTGGCGGATGAGCAGTTCTTC
CAWSTLADEQFF
>TRBD1|TRBV3-1/TRBV3-2|TRBJ2-7|.
TGTGCCAGCAGCCAAACCGGGACAGGGCAAGGGTACGAGCAGTACTTC
CASSQTGTGQGYEQYF
>.|TRBV6-5|TRBJ1-2|.
TGTGCCAGCAGTTACGGTGGAGCATATGGCTACACCTTC
CASSYGGAYGYTF
>.|TRBV5-1|TRBJ1-6|.
TGCGCCAGCAGCTTAGAGGGACTTGCTTCACCCCTCCACTTT
CASSLEGLASPLHF
>TRBD1|TRBV3-1/TRBV3-2|TRBJ1-6|once
TGTGCCAGCAGCCAAGACCAAGGGGGCCGGAATTCACCCCTCCACTTT
CASSQDQGGRNSPLHF
>TRBD1|TRBV28|TRBJ1-2|.
TGTGCCAGCAGTCGCGACAGGGCTGGGGGCTACACCTTC
CASSRDRAGGYTF
>TRBD2|TRBV2|TRBJ2-3|.
TGTGCCAGCGCCACTAGCGGAACAGATACGCAGTATTTT
CASATSGTDTQYF
>TRBD2|TRBV5-1|TRBJ2-3|.
TGCGCCAGCAGTATCGGGGGGGCCGAGACAGATACGCAGTATTTT
CASSIGGAETDTQYF
>TRBD1|TRBV10-3|TRBJ1-1|.
TGTGCCATCACCATGGACAGGCTGAACACTGAAGCTTTCTTT
CAITMDRLNTEAFF
>TRBD1|TRBV4-1|TRBJ2-7|.
TGCGCCAGCAGCCAACTGGACAGGGGGTCCTACGAGCAGTACTTC
CASSQLDRGSYEQYF
>TRBD2|TRBV5-6|TRBJ2-5|.
TGTGCCAGCAGCTCCGAACTAGCGGGGGCCCCCAGAGAGACCCAGTACTTC
CASSSELAGAPRETQYF
>.|TRBV29-1|TRBJ1-5|.
TGCAGCGGCGGTGGGGGGTATAATCAGCCCCAGCATTTT
CSGGGGYNQPQHF
>TRBD1|TRBV10-3|TRBJ2-7|once
TGTGCCATCAGTAAGACTTGGGGGGACAGGGTCGGTGCTGAACAGTACTTC
CAISKTWGDRVGAEQYF
>.|TRBV6-5|TRBJ1-1|.
TGTGCCAGCAGTTACTCAGGGGCTGAAGCTTTCTTT
CASSYSGAEAFF
>.|TRBV6-1|TRBJ1-1|.
TGTGCCAGCAGTGAAAGGGGTAACACTGAAGCTTTCTTT
CASSERGNTEAFF
>TRBD1|TRBV10-3|TRBJ1-6|.
TGTGCCATGAGGACAGGGGTCAATTCACCCCTCCACTTT
CAMRTGVNSPLHF
>.|TRBV12-3/TRBV12-4|TRBJ2-7|.
TGTGCCAGCAGTTTCGGGGAGTCCTACGAGCAGTACTTC
CASSFGESYEQYF
>.|TRBV19|TRBJ2-2|.
TGTGCCAGTGGCTCCGGGTCTTGGACCGGGGAGCTGTTTTTT
CASGSGSWTGELFF
>.|TRBV6-5|TRBJ1-1|.
TGTGCCAGCAGCGCCGGACAAGTCATGAACACTGAAGCTTTCTTT
CASSAGQVMNTEAFF
>.|TRBV7-2|TRBJ1-1|once
TGTGCCAGCAGCGCGACAGGTTATCCGAACACTGAAGCTTTCTTT
CASSATGYPNTEAFF
>.|TRBV18|TRBJ1-6|.
TGTGCCAGCTCCCTAGGGGCAGACAGAGATTCACCCCTCCACTTT
CASSLGADRDSPLHF